This T cell receptor beta chain was captured by sequencing in a study of identical twins. Findings and limits, study-wide: Memory repertoires lacked the insertion deficit that abundant cord blood beta clonotypes showed.

The germline V gene encodes CDR1 MDHEN and CDR2 SYDVKM. The CDR3 is 14 residues long. V lost 6 bases and J lost 6; bases outside the gene matches: 3. TCRdb fed the 5' RACE reads into MiXCR, producing one record per CDR3 protein. Of 1.5 million to 2 million distinct CDR3 sequences listed, less than 40% are singletons. This clonotype was seen a few times. Its antigen is still unknown. Sequencing used cord blood. The receptor was isolated from a newborn girl in good health. J is TRBJ1-6 and V is TRBV28, with 9 bases matching TRBD1. CDR3 sequence reads: CASRGTGINSPLHF. DNA of the CDR3: TGTGCCAGCAGAGGGACAGGGATTAATTCACCCCTCCACTTT. Combining the CDR3 with reference TRBV28 and TRBJ1-6 gives the whole variable domain DVKVTQSSRYLVKRTGEKVFLECVQDMDHENMFWYRQDPGLGLRLIYFSYDVKMKEKGDIPEGYSVSREKKERFSLILESASTNQTSMYLCASRGTGINSPLHFGNGTRLTVT.